This TCR beta chain was observed in a study of T-cell reconstitution after alpha-beta-depleted transplantation in children (TCRdb year 2016). Context from the whole study: The study quantitatively tracked T-cell immune reconstitution after TCRalphabeta/CD19-depleted allogeneic hematopoietic cell transplantation in children using TCR repertoire profiling. Broader findings and caveats from the paper: The high TCRbeta diversity at day 60 in some patients was ascribed to recipient T cells and intrathymic progenitors that had survived conditioning. Over subsequent months, a decline in hyperexpanded clone frequencies was noted, and after one year, T-cell counts and TCRbeta diversity were mostly ascribed to newly produced T cells. Apparently early alphabetaT-cell count recovery about two months after transplant reportedly relied on only several hundred rapidly expanded clones derived from non-depleted graft cells.

The library was made by PCR. For sequencing, an Illumina HiSeq 2500 was employed. TCR library preparation used molecular barcoding, with unique molecular identifiers applied to normalize quantification of the TCRbeta repertoire. TCRdb reprocessed the public reads (quality trimming at Q25 with fastp, clone calling with MiXCR) and kept in-frame beta chains. A single entry per CDR3 protein holds the most common genes and DNA from its merged rows. For this sample the table gives around 250,000 distinct CDR3 sequences, of which roughly 7.7% were detected only once. The biggest ten clones account for 6.3% of the sample. The cysteine opens and the phenylalanine closes a CDR3 of 13 amino acids. CDR3 DNA is the only sequence kept; it has 39 bases, read in frame from the first base. V and J lose 7 bases and 6 bases, and a span of 16 bases separates them. CDR1 is given as LNHDA and CDR2 as SQIVND, both from the germline V gene (reference sequence).

Interpreted using the paper, the treatment or condition label stands for: allogeneic hematopoietic cell transplantation with graft depleted of TCRalphabeta T cells and CD19 B cells. TCRalphabeta/CD19-depleted allogeneic hematopoietic cell grafts were given to the transplant recipients, all of whom were children. A note on this clonotype: Its binding antigen is unknown. Base qualities are not provided; no much larger clone lies one nucleotide away.

The chain links TRBV19 with TRBJ2-7, with TRBD1 perhaps the D gene, on 6 matching bases. Material: PBMCs, mostly from graft donor cells, obtained 180 days after TCRalphabeta/CD19-depleted stem cell transplant. The origin of this receptor is a male patient younger than 18 who had a stem cell transplant for acute lymphoblastic leukemia, so the T cells may come from the graft donor. The CDR3 region has the sequence CASKHGGTSEQYF. In nucleotide form, the sequence is TGTGCCAGTAAACATGGGGGCACGAGCGAGCAGTACTTC.